This is a list of T cell receptor beta chains from one sample in a study of cytomegalovirus exposure and HLA in healthy donors. Clones were sequenced by immunoSEQ multiplex PCR, and TCRdb holds only the in-frame ones, with some missing. The table records around 150,000 clones, 84% of them present only once. Sequencing was carried out using PBMCs. Every receptor here comes from a man between 18 and 29 years old in good health and CMV-seronegative. Each CDR3 is given without its conserved first and last residue. Fields, in order: CDR3 protein, J gene, D gene, V gene. D genes are given only for firm matches.

cdr3_aa: AIKGQPSYEQY
j_call: TRBJ2-7
d_call: TRBD1
v_call: TRBV10-3

cdr3_aa: ASSLLGARSTDTQY
j_call: TRBJ2-3
d_call: .
v_call: TRBV5-1

cdr3_aa: ASSLSAGDSLAYEQY
j_call: TRBJ2-7
d_call: TRBD1
v_call: TRBV27

cdr3_aa: ASSGTGGVTEAF
j_call: TRBJ1-1
d_call: .
v_call: TRBV5-1

cdr3_aa: ASSPYRRGEKLF
j_call: TRBJ1-4
d_call: .
v_call: TRBV19

cdr3_aa: ASSPLGLEVTEAF
j_call: TRBJ1-1
d_call: .
v_call: TRBV5-1

cdr3_aa: ASSFAAAEKLF
j_call: TRBJ1-4
d_call: .
v_call: TRBV28

cdr3_aa: SAPAENYGYT
j_call: TRBJ1-2
d_call: .
v_call: TRBV29-1

cdr3_aa: ASSPGLAYEQY
j_call: TRBJ2-7
d_call: .
v_call: TRBV18

cdr3_aa: ASSRTGDASEQY
j_call: TRBJ2-7
d_call: TRBD1
v_call: TRBV6-5

cdr3_aa: ASSLVGYGNTIY
j_call: TRBJ1-3
d_call: .
v_call: TRBV5-1

cdr3_aa: ASSLWVTSDEQY
j_call: TRBJ2-7
d_call: TRBD2
v_call: TRBV5-6

cdr3_aa: ASRVTPWSSYNEQF
j_call: TRBJ2-1
d_call: .
v_call: TRBV27

cdr3_aa: ASSSGLAGVHEQY
j_call: TRBJ2-7
d_call: TRBD2
v_call: TRBV5-6

cdr3_aa: ASSLGTPVATNEKLF
j_call: TRBJ1-4
d_call: .
v_call: TRBV5-5

cdr3_aa: ASSLGEGIANYGYT
j_call: TRBJ1-2
d_call: .
v_call: TRBV5-6

cdr3_aa: ASSEGRRSSYNSPLH
j_call: TRBJ1-6
d_call: .
v_call: TRBV25-1

cdr3_aa: ASSLTFEDTEAF
j_call: TRBJ1-1
d_call: .
v_call: TRBV7-9

cdr3_aa: ASSLAATGVNEKLF
j_call: TRBJ1-4
d_call: TRBD1
v_call: TRBV7-9

cdr3_aa: ASSPNRNEKLF
j_call: TRBJ1-4
d_call: .
v_call: TRBV21-1

cdr3_aa: ASSYSLGQGSYGYT
j_call: TRBJ1-2
d_call: TRBD1
v_call: TRBV6-5

cdr3_aa: ASSHPQLVPRDTGELF
j_call: TRBJ2-2
d_call: .
v_call: TRBV7-9

cdr3_aa: ATLGSSYNSPLH
j_call: TRBJ1-6
d_call: .
v_call: TRBV6-5

cdr3_aa: ASSTQTSATDTQY
j_call: TRBJ2-3
d_call: TRBD2
v_call: TRBV19

cdr3_aa: ASSEKDRGRTEAF
j_call: TRBJ1-1
d_call: TRBD1
v_call: TRBV6-1

cdr3_aa: ASFRDTSYEQY
j_call: .
d_call: .
v_call: TRBV2

cdr3_aa: ASSLGQGGEKLF
j_call: TRBJ1-4
d_call: TRBD1
v_call: TRBV6-5

cdr3_aa: AISATGGGEKLF
j_call: TRBJ1-4
d_call: TRBD1
v_call: TRBV10-3

cdr3_aa: ASSLAPGDQPQH
j_call: TRBJ1-5
d_call: .
v_call: TRBV7-2

cdr3_aa: ASSSPGLGYEQY
j_call: TRBJ2-7
d_call: .
v_call: TRBV28

cdr3_aa: ASSLVQGSSTDTQY
j_call: TRBJ2-3
d_call: .
v_call: TRBV5-5

cdr3_aa: ASSLSAWRSREQF
j_call: TRBJ2-1
d_call: .
v_call: TRBV27

cdr3_aa: ASSLVLQRGTDTQY
j_call: TRBJ2-3
d_call: .
v_call: TRBV5-6

cdr3_aa: ASSPAGGETQY
j_call: TRBJ2-5
d_call: .
v_call: TRBV18

cdr3_aa: ASSRGTYHEKLF
j_call: TRBJ1-4
d_call: .
v_call: TRBV28

cdr3_aa: ASSLPKGGYEQF
j_call: TRBJ2-1
d_call: .
v_call: TRBV11-2

cdr3_aa: ASSLAATGELF
j_call: TRBJ2-2
d_call: .
v_call: TRBV28

cdr3_aa: ASSQDRRGIAYNSPLH
j_call: TRBJ1-6
d_call: .
v_call: TRBV4-1

cdr3_aa: ASSEDRLSYNEQF
j_call: TRBJ2-1
d_call: .
v_call: TRBV25-1

cdr3_aa: ASRPDNLNTEAF
j_call: TRBJ1-1
d_call: .
v_call: TRBV6-5

cdr3_aa: SVREAGVGLEQF
j_call: TRBJ2-1
d_call: TRBD2
v_call: TRBV29-1

cdr3_aa: SFFAGVDEKLF
j_call: TRBJ1-4
d_call: .
v_call: TRBV29-1

cdr3_aa: ASSIGREGAEAF
j_call: TRBJ1-1
d_call: .
v_call: TRBV5-1

cdr3_aa: ASSQGRSYEQY
j_call: TRBJ2-7
d_call: .
v_call: TRBV14

cdr3_aa: ASSSILVPGANVLT
j_call: TRBJ2-6
d_call: .
v_call: TRBV18

cdr3_aa: ASSLGSSEYNEQF
j_call: TRBJ2-1
d_call: .
v_call: TRBV5-8

cdr3_aa: ASSLAGRSGAF
j_call: TRBJ1-1
d_call: .
v_call: TRBV5-1

cdr3_aa: ASSLDGQGAAEQF
j_call: TRBJ2-1
d_call: TRBD1
v_call: TRBV13

cdr3_aa: ATSSMTGRSYEQY
j_call: TRBJ2-7
d_call: TRBD1
v_call: TRBV15

cdr3_aa: ASSRDLGGDTQY
j_call: TRBJ2-3
d_call: .
v_call: TRBV28

cdr3_aa: ASSLEGLSSYEQY
j_call: TRBJ2-7
d_call: .
v_call: TRBV11-2

cdr3_aa: ASSPSGGSYEQY
j_call: TRBJ2-7
d_call: TRBD2
v_call: TRBV23-1